The 27 T cell receptor beta chains below were found in one sample sequenced in a study of T cell responses to AZD1222 COVID-19 vaccine. Profiled with immunoSEQ multiplex PCR; TCRdb holds only in-frame clones, not every one. The sample lists roughly 130,000 clones; 92% were seen once. Sequencing used peripheral blood, obtained on day 0 of AZD1222 vaccination. The receptors were sampled from an adult in good health.

This chain joins TRBV9 and TRBJ2-2; D unresolved. Germline-derived CDR1 and CDR2 are SGDLS and YYNGEE. The CDR3 is 15 amino acids. Between the trimmed V and J ends, which lost 0 bases and 0 bases, there was a span of 6 bases. CDR3 sequence reads: CASSVGLANTGELFF. Here the CDR3 DNA reads TGTGCCAGCAGCGTAGGCCTAGCGAACACCGGGGAGCTGTTTTTT. Combining the CDR3 with reference TRBV9 and TRBJ2-2 gives the whole variable domain DSGVTQTPKHLITATGQRVTLRCSPRSGDLSVYWYQQSLDQGLQFLIQYYNGEERAKGNILERFSAQQFPDLHSELNLSSLELGDSALYFCASSVGLANTGELFFGEGSRLTVL.

The rearrangement joins TRBV3-1 (or the pseudogene TRBV3-2) to TRBJ2-5; TRBD2 might be the D (5 bases). CDR1 LGHDT and CDR2 YNNKEL come from the germline V gene (reference sequence). This CDR3 spans 15 amino acids. Trimming left V 4 bases short and J 3 bases short, with 15 bases between. This CDR3 is CASSPSVAGKETQYF. The CDR3 bases are TGTGCCAGCAGCCCTTCAGTGGCCGGGAAAGAGACCCAGTACTTC.

The chain recombines TRBV3-1 (or the pseudogene TRBV3-2) with TRBJ2-7; D is possibly TRBD2 (5 bases). Trimming took 5 bases from V and 5 from J, leaving 22 bases between them. The CDR3 loop spans 16 amino acids. Germline CDR1 and CDR2: LGHDT and YNNKEL (reference sequence). The CDR3 sequence: CASSARPDLGIHEQYF. CDR3 DNA sequence: TGTGCCAGCAGCGCCCGCCCGGACTTAGGAATACACGAGCAGTACTTC.

This rearrangement joins TRBV6-2 or TRBV6-3 to TRBJ1-2; D not resolved. The V gene's germline CDR1 is MNHEY and CDR2 SVGEGT. With 0 bases removed from V and 2 bases from J, the gap between germline ends came to 10 bases. The CDR3 consists of 15 residues. In DNA, the CDR3 is TGTGCCAGCAGTTACTCTGGCTCCGGAAACTATGGCTACACCTTC. It translates to CASSYSGSGNYGYTF.

As for this clone: Other DNA sequences in the sample encode the same CDR3. J is TRBJ1-2 and V is TRBV27, with 9 bases identical to TRBD1. Per germline, CDR1 MNHEY and CDR2 SMNVEV (reference sequence). This CDR3 has 14 residues. Trimming removed 0 bases from V and 5 bases from J; junction bases left unmatched: 1. The DNA for the CDR3 is TGTGCCAGCAGTTTATCCGGACAGGGGTATGGCTACACCTTC. Translation gives CASSLSGQGYGYTF.

The chain is built from TRBV19 and TRBJ1-1; D not certain. Looked up from germline, CDR1 is LNHDA and CDR2 is SQIVND (reference sequence). CDR3 length: 16 amino acids. V lost 0 bases and J 2 bases, leaving 13 bases between the germline ends. Written as DNA, the CDR3 is TGTGCCAGTAGTATAGATCTTGGACTGAGAAACACTGAAGCTTTCTTT. Translating gives CASSIDLGLRNTEAFF. Based on the CDR3 plus reference TRBV19 and TRBJ1-1, the full variable domain is DGGITQSPKYLFRKEGQNVTLSCEQNLNHDAMYWYRQDPGQGLRLIYYSQIVNDFQKGDIAEGYSVSREKKESFPLTVTSAQKNPTAFYLCASSIDLGLRNTEAFFGQGTRLTVV.

The rearrangement joins TRBV5-8 to TRBJ1-2; D is unclear. The CDR3 covers 12 residues. Trimming took off 0 bases at V and 4 bases at J, with 4 bases between the two ends. CDR1 and CDR2 (germline): SGHTS, YDEGEE. CDR3 protein: CASSLVFYGYTF. The CDR3 DNA reads TGTGCCAGCAGCTTGGTATTCTATGGCTACACCTTC.

This chain joins TRBV6-5 and TRBJ2-3, with D possibly matching TRBD2 (6 bases). The V end lost 5 bases, the J end lost 4 bases, and 16 bases lay between the germline ends. Germline V gene sequence: CDR1 MNHEY, CDR2 SVGAGI. There are 15 residues in the CDR3. Written as DNA, the CDR3 is TGTGCCAGCAGTCCGATGGGCGGGGTGGCAGATACGCAGTATTTT. Protein: CASSPMGGVADTQYF.

This clone was found once. The rearrangement links TRBV7-9 to TRBJ1-2; no clear D. The germline gives CDR1 SEHNR, CDR2 FQNEAQ (reference sequence). The V end lost 2 bases, the J end lost 2 bases, and 3 bases lay between the germline ends. The CDR3 runs 12 residues. In nucleotides, the CDR3 is TGTGCCAGCAGCTTACAGAACTATGGCTACACCTTC. This encodes CASSLQNYGYTF.

CDR3 coding DNA: TGTGCCACCAGTGATTTCTATCCCATCAATCCCCTCTATGGCTACACCTTC. Protein sequence: CATSDFYPINPLYGYTF. This rearrangement joins TRBV24-1 to TRBJ1-2; D is uncertain. Looked up from germline, CDR1 is KGHDR and CDR2 is SFDVKD. The CDR3 extends over 17 amino acids. The V end lost 1 base, the J end lost 4 bases, and 18 bases lay between the germline ends.

The CDR3 here is CGGPLAYGYTF. CDR3 sequence (DNA): TGCGGGGGGCCCCTCGCATATGGCTACACCTTC. V gene TRBV20-1 combines with J gene TRBJ1-2, with D possibly TRBD1 on 6 matching bases. The germline gives CDR1 DFQATT, CDR2 SNEGSKA (reference sequence). CDR3 length: 11 residues.

V is TRBV24-1 and J is TRBJ2-3, with TRBD2 identical over 9 bases. This CDR3 has 16 amino acids. Germline lookup yields CDR1 KGHDR and CDR2 SFDVKD. Trimming removed 0 bases from V and 2 bases from J; junction bases left unmatched: 2. The CDR3 DNA reads TGTGCCACCAGTGATTTGGAGCGGGGGGACACAGATACGCAGTATTTT. Translating gives CATSDLERGDTDTQYF.

This chain uses TRBV10-3 with TRBJ1-5, with D hard to call. CDR3 size: 15 residues. Trimming took off 3 bases at V and 0 bases at J, with 9 bases between the two ends. Looked up from germline, CDR1 is ENHRY and CDR2 is SYGVKD. The CDR3 DNA is TGTGCCATCAGTGATCACAGTTTTAGCAATCAGCCCCAGCATTTT. It specifies CAISDHSFSNQPQHF.

V gene TRBV4-3 combines with J gene TRBJ1-1; tentatively, D is TRBD1 (6 bases). The CDR3 runs 16 residues. V lost 2 bases and J lost 2, with 15 bases in between. CDR1 LGHNA and CDR2 YSLEER come from the germline V gene. The DNA of the CDR3 is TGCGCCAGCAGCCAAATTACCGGGGGCAGCAACACTGAAGCTTTCTTT. Residues: CASSQITGGSNTEAFF.

The chain has TRBV6-2 or TRBV6-3 and TRBJ1-2; D is ambiguous. This CDR3 is built from 15 residues. Trimming removed 5 bases from V and 0 bases from J, with 13 bases in between. Looked up from germline, CDR1 is MNHEY and CDR2 is SVGEGT. CDR3 protein: CASSPDPIANYGYTF. The CDR3 coding sequence is TGTGCCAGCAGTCCAGATCCTATAGCTAACTATGGCTACACCTTC.

The table lists this clone with a few counts. The CDR3 DNA is TGTGCCAGCAGCTTAGGTTCCCTAGTGGGACGAGGTGAGCAGTTCTTC. It encodes CASSLGSLVGRGEQFF. V is TRBV7-9 and J is TRBJ2-1; D possibly uses TRBD1 or TRBD2 (5 bases each). CDR1 is SEHNR, CDR2 FQNEAQ, per germline (reference sequence). The germline V and J ends were trimmed by 1 base and 9 bases, with 19 bases remaining between them. The CDR3 loop spans 16 amino acids.

This clone was seen a single time. The gene calls are TRBV6-1 and TRBJ2-5; no clear D gene. The ends were cut back, 3 bases at V and 5 bases at J, with 13 bases in the middle. The CDR3 covers 14 residues. Germline V gene lookup returns CDR1 MNHNS and CDR2 SASEGT. The CDR3 DNA reads TGTGCCAGCAGTGATGGTGGCTCTATCGAGACCCAGTACTTC. This encodes CASSDGGSIETQYF.

This clone has a single count. This chain joins TRBV10-1 and TRBJ2-7; D possibly matches TRBD1 or TRBD2 (5 bases each). Trimming took off 6 bases at V and 3 bases at J, with 15 bases between the two ends. The CDR3 length is 14 residues. Germline CDR1 reads WNHNN; CDR2 reads SYGVQD (reference sequence). In DNA form, the CDR3 reads TGCGCCAGCAGCCACCTCCGGGACGGCTACGAGCAGTACTTC. It encodes CASSHLRDGYEQYF.

This rearrangement joins TRBV7-9 to TRBJ2-1; D not resolved. Trimming cost V 2 bases and J 4 bases, with 6 bases left between them. The CDR3 length is 13 residues. CDR1 SEHNR and CDR2 FQNEAQ come from the germline V gene (reference sequence). The CDR3 loop is CASSLLGYNEQFF. For the CDR3, the DNA is TGTGCCAGCAGCTTATTAGGATACAATGAGCAGTTCTTC.

The chain carries TRBV7-2 and TRBJ1-1; TRBD1 agrees at 8 bases. The CDR3 extends over 16 amino acids. V shed 6 bases and J 4 bases; nucleotides not matched to a gene: 13. Germline-derived CDR1 and CDR2 are SGHTA and FQGNSA. The CDR3 coding sequence is TGTGCCAGCAGGTTCAGGGGGCGTAACGGGGGCACTGAAGCTTTCTTT. Translation gives CASRFRGRNGGTEAFF.

The chain combines TRBV7-9 with TRBJ2-7; 9 bases align to TRBD1. Unmatched junction bases numbered 11, after V lost 7 bases and J lost 4 bases. Germline values: CDR1 SEHNR, CDR2 FQNEAQ (reference sequence). The length of the CDR3 is 15 residues. Written as DNA, the CDR3 is TGTGCCAGCAACAACCGGGACAGGGAGGCTTACGAGCAGTACTTC. This sequence encodes CASNNRDREAYEQYF.

This rearrangement joins TRBV3-1 (or the pseudogene TRBV3-2) to TRBJ1-3; D uncertain. The ends were cut back, 2 bases at V and 0 bases at J, with 5 bases in the middle. Germline V gives CDR1 LGHDT, CDR2 YNNKEL (reference sequence). The length of the CDR3 is 14 residues. CDR3 loop: CASSQRDSGNTIYF. CDR3 bases: TGTGCCAGCAGCCAACGAGACTCTGGAAACACCATATATTTT.

J is TRBJ1-4 and V is TRBV6-1, with 7 positions matching TRBD1. The length of the CDR3 is 14 residues. V dropped 5 bases and J dropped 5; count of bases not matched to a gene: 5. Germline V gene data show CDR1 as MNHNS and CDR2 as SASEGT. This chain's CDR3 is CASSRGQQNEKLFF. The CDR3 region has the DNA TGTGCCAGCAGTCGGGGACAGCAGAATGAAAAACTGTTTTTT.

The chain recombines TRBV10-3 with TRBJ1-1; 12 bases fit TRBD1. V gave up 4 bases and J gave up 7 bases; unmatched junction bases: 7. The CDR3 is made up of 15 amino acids. Germline CDR1 is ENHRY and CDR2 is SYGVKD. CDR3 sequence: CAISGDRGPRNEAFF. The CDR3 nucleotides read TGTGCCATCAGTGGGGACAGGGGGCCCCGTAATGAAGCTTTCTTT.

The chain couples TRBV11-3 to TRBJ1-1; D is unresolved. Germline loops: CDR1 SGHNT, CDR2 YENEEA. Between the trimmed V and J ends, which lost 4 bases and 1 base, there was a span of 7 bases. This CDR3 has 13 amino acids. The CDR3 DNA reads as TGTGCCAGCAGCTCCCTAGCGAACACTGAAGCTTTCTTT. Its protein product is CASSSLANTEAFF.

The chain combines TRBV2 with TRBJ1-3, with D maybe TRBD1 (6 bases). The germline V gene has CDR1 SNHLY and CDR2 FYNNEI. V gave up 3 bases and J gave up 3 bases, with 9 bases separating them. The CDR3 is 14 amino acids. The CDR3 DNA reads as TGTGCCAGCAGTGACCAGGGGCTTGGAAACACCATATATTTT. Protein product: CASSDQGLGNTIYF.

The rearrangement uses TRBV7-2 and TRBJ1-3; 7 bases align to TRBD1. J was trimmed by 3 bases and V by 5 bases; bases with no gene match: 4. The length of the CDR3 is 14 residues. Germline CDR1 and CDR2: SGHTA and FQGNSA. CDR3 sequence reads: CASSLRQGGNTIYF. Written as DNA, the CDR3 is TGTGCCAGCAGCCTAAGACAGGGTGGAAACACCATATATTTT.